These 24 T cell receptor beta chains were all obtained from the same sample, sequenced in a study of blood T cell repertoires in COVID-19. The table came from immunoSEQ multiplex PCR; TCRdb's copy has only in-frame clones and leaves some out. The sample consists of about 59,000 clones, approximately 80% of them appearing once. The source material was peripheral blood. Receptors originate from a man between 60 and 75 years old with acute or convalescent COVID-19.

This chain uses TRBV28 with TRBJ1-6; D is undetermined. Trimming shortened V by 5 bases and J by 8 bases, and 16 bases separated the two germline ends. Germline V gene lookup returns CDR1 MDHEN and CDR2 SYDVKM. The CDR3 runs 15 residues. CDR3 sequence reads: CASSPTYRFYSPLHF. CDR3 bases: TGTGCCAGCAGTCCCACCTATCGGTTTTATTCACCCCTCCACTTT.

The chain joins TRBV2 to TRBJ2-1; TRBD2 might be the D (6 bases). This CDR3 spans 13 amino acids. Looked up from germline, CDR1 is SNHLY and CDR2 is FYNNEI. V shed 7 bases and J shed 4 bases, with 11 bases lying between them. The CDR3 DNA reads TGTGCCAGCAAAGGTCGGGGGTACAATGAGCAGTTCTTC. It translates to CASKGRGYNEQFF.

The genes are TRBV23-1 and TRBJ2-7, with D maybe TRBD1 (5 bases). TRBV23-1 is treated as an ORF (open reading frame) with a function not yet certain. The V and J ends lost 6 bases and 5 bases respectively, with 17 bases between them. The CDR3 contains 14 residues. The CDR3 loop is CASSPRAVGDEQYF. The CDR3 DNA follows: TGCGCCAGCAGCCCCAGGGCGGTCGGAGACGAGCAGTACTTC.

The chain employs TRBV5-4 and TRBJ2-2, with D perhaps TRBD1 (6 bases). V lost 3 bases and J 0 bases, leaving 12 bases between the germline ends. The CDR3 extends over 16 amino acids. The germline CDR1 and CDR2 sequences are SGHNT and YYREEE (reference sequence). The CDR3 nucleotides are TGTGCCAGCAGCTCGAAACAGGGCTCGAACACCGGGGAGCTGTTTTTT. This sequence encodes CASSSKQGSNTGELFF. The whole variable domain, remainder taken from reference TRBV5-4 and TRBJ2-2, is ETGVTQSPTHLIKTRGQQVTLRCSSQSGHNTVSWYQQALGQGPQFIFQYYREEENGRGNFPPRFSGLQFPNYSSELNVNALELDDSALYLCASSSKQGSNTGELFFGEGSRLTVL.

The chain links TRBV29-1 to TRBJ2-1; D is possibly TRBD2 (7 bases). V lost 2 bases, J lost 7 bases, and 24 bases lay in between. CDR3 size: 17 residues. Germline CDR1 SQVTM, CDR2 ANQGSEA. CDR3 sequence reads: CSVEPQGRGPLWNEQFF. The CDR3 nucleotides are TGCAGCGTTGAACCCCAGGGGCGGGGGCCCTTGTGGAATGAGCAGTTCTTC.

The chain combines TRBV5-1 with TRBJ1-4, with 11 nucleotides matching TRBD1. V lost 0 bases to trimming and J lost 2 bases; unmatched junction nucleotides: 3. The CDR3 covers 17 residues. In germline, CDR1 is SGHRS, CDR2 YFSETQ. The CDR3: CASSLAGQGATNEKLFF. DNA of the CDR3: TGCGCCAGCAGCTTGGCCGGACAGGGGGCGACTAATGAAAAACTGTTTTTT.

The chain couples TRBV19 to TRBJ2-2, with D possibly being TRBD2 (5 bases). Between the trimmed V and J ends, which lost 8 bases and 5 bases, there was a span of 6 bases. CDR1 LNHDA and CDR2 SQIVND come from the germline V gene (reference sequence). CDR3 size: 11 residues. The CDR3 DNA reads as TGTGCCAGTCGGGGAACCGGGGAGCTGTTTTTT. Amino acids: CASRGTGELFF.

This clone was counted a single time. This chain joins TRBV11-2 and TRBJ2-7, with TRBD1 matching 10 bases. The germline V gene encodes CDR1 SGHAT and CDR2 FQNNGV. This CDR3 has 15 amino acids. V lost 5 bases to trimming and J lost 1 base; unmatched junction nucleotides: 5. This CDR3 is CASSPLGQGSYEQYF. The CDR3, as DNA: TGTGCCAGCAGCCCTCTGGGACAGGGGTCCTACGAGCAGTACTTC.

The chain has TRBV3-1 (or the pseudogene TRBV3-2) and TRBJ1-6; possibly TRBD1 for D (5 bases). Between the trimmed V and J ends, which lost 7 bases and 12 bases, there was a span of 16 bases. The CDR3 runs to 13 residues. Germline CDR1 reads LGHDT; CDR2 reads YNNKEL (reference sequence). The CDR3 DNA reads as TGTGCCAGCATCCGTGTAGACGGGGGACCCCTCCACTTT. It translates to CASIRVDGGPLHF.

In DNA, the CDR3 is TGTGCCAGCAGCTCCTCCCGTCTGGGACAGGGAGGAGGAAACATTCAGTACTTC. Translating it yields CASSSSRLGQGGGNIQYF. The genes are TRBV5-6 and TRBJ2-4; 9 bases fit TRBD1. The germline V gene has CDR1 SGHDT and CDR2 YYEEEE. The CDR3 is made up of 18 amino acids. After removal of 3 bases from V and 6 bases from J, the junction contained 16 bases not matched to a gene. The full variable domain, its missing parts supplied by reference TRBV5-6 and TRBJ2-4, is DAGVTQSPTHLIKTRGQQVTLRCSPKSGHDTVSWYQQALGQGPQFIFQYYEEEERQRGNFPDRFSGHQFPNYSSELNVNALLLGDSALYLCASSSSRLGQGGGNIQYFGAGTRLSVL.

V usage is TRBV5-1 and J usage is TRBJ2-5, with no clear D. The V end was cut by 2 bases, the J end by 1 base, with 12 bases between. The CDR3 has 15 amino acids. CDR1 is SGHRS, CDR2 YFSETQ, per germline. CDR3 loop: CASSFATDFQETQYF. CDR3 nucleotides: TGCGCCAGCAGCTTTGCCACCGACTTCCAAGAGACCCAGTACTTC.

This clone was counted once. The V and J genes are TRBV18 and TRBJ2-5; TRBD1 is a possible D gene (5 bases). With 3 bases removed from V and 2 bases from J, the gap between germline ends came to 7 bases. The germline gives CDR1 KGHSH, CDR2 LQKENI. The CDR3 covers 13 residues. The CDR3 region has the DNA TGTGCCAGCTCACCGGGGCTTCAAGAGACCCAGTACTTC. Translated, it gives CASSPGLQETQYF.

The chain recombines TRBV7-2 with TRBJ1-2; D possibly corresponds to TRBD1 (6 bases). Germline V lookup: CDR1 SGHTA, CDR2 FQGNSA. V shed 4 bases and J shed 8 bases, with 17 bases lying between them. This CDR3 spans 14 amino acids. CDR3 DNA: TGTGCCAGCAGCTCGTCCCAGGGGCTGGGGGGCTACACCTTC. Translation gives CASSSSQGLGGYTF.

On this clone: A junction end diverges from the germline sequence, so it may reflect a read error. The genes are TRBV6-5 and TRBJ2-5; D is unresolved. Germline V gives CDR1 MNHEY, CDR2 SVGAGI. This CDR3 contains 11 residues. The CDR3: CASSLQVTQYF. CDR3 in DNA: TGTGCCAGCAGTTTACAAGTGACCCAGTACTTC.

The V gene is TRBV12-3 or TRBV12-4, the J gene TRBJ2-3; D not resolved. The CDR3 is 13 amino acids. Trimming removed 7 bases at V and 2 bases at J, with 10 bases between. The CDR3 coding sequence is TGTGCCAGCAACTTGCGAATCACAGATACGCAGTATTTT. Encoded protein: CASNLRITDTQYF.

The gene calls are TRBV27 and TRBJ2-7, with TRBD1 matching 10 bases. There are 16 residues in the CDR3. Germline values: CDR1 MNHEY, CDR2 SMNVEV (reference sequence). V lost 5 bases, J lost 6 bases, and 13 bases stayed unmatched. The CDR3 coding sequence is TGTGCCAGCAGTCCATTTGGGACAGGGGAAGACAGCGAGCAGTACTTC. It translates to CASSPFGTGEDSEQYF.

This clone was recorded a few times. V gene TRBV7-6 combines with J gene TRBJ1-1, with a possible D match to TRBD1 (6 bases). V lost 1 base, J lost 5 bases, and 14 bases lay in between. The V gene's germline CDR1 is SGHVS and CDR2 FNYEAQ. This CDR3 is 15 amino acids long. CDR3 bases: TGTGCCAGCAGCTTAGACCCCAGGGGAGATACTGAAGCTTTCTTT. Residues: CASSLDPRGDTEAFF. The complete variable domain, with remaining parts taken from reference TRBV7-6 and TRBJ1-1, reads GAGVSQSPRYKVTKRGQDVALRCDPISGHVSLYWYRQALGQGPEFLTYFNYEAQQDKSGLPNDRFSAERPEGSISTLTIQRTEQRDSAMYRCASSLDPRGDTEAFFGQGTRLTVV.

The rearrangement uses TRBV27 and TRBJ2-7; 7 nucleotides agree with TRBD1. Germline CDR1 and CDR2: MNHEY and SMNVEV (reference sequence). CDR3 length: 13 residues. With V trimmed by 10 bases and J by 2 bases, 8 bases remained unmatched. CDR3 sequence: CATARGGAYEQYF. As DNA, the CDR3 is TGTGCCACCGCACGAGGGGGCGCCTACGAGCAGTACTTC.

This clone was seen only a few times. This sequence joins TRBV6-6 and TRBJ1-1; possibly TRBD1 for D (5 bases). The CDR3 contains 14 residues. The germline CDR1 and CDR2 sequences are MNHNY and SVGAGI (reference sequence). Trimming took off 7 bases at V and 1 base at J, with 13 bases between the two ends. The CDR3, as DNA: TGTGCCAGCACCGCGCCGGGGGGGAACACTGAAGCTTTCTTT. Its protein is CASTAPGGNTEAFF.

The gene calls are TRBV6-5 and TRBJ2-7; D is undetermined. The CDR3 consists of 16 residues. Per germline, CDR1 MNHEY and CDR2 SVGAGI. The V gene lost 2 bases and the J gene lost 1 base, with 15 bases spanning the gap. The CDR3 sequence: CASSYATSPGSYEQYF. The CDR3 DNA reads TGTGCCAGCAGTTACGCGACATCCCCAGGATCCTACGAGCAGTACTTC.

This sequence joins TRBV6-1 and TRBJ1-1, with D hard to call. Germline-derived CDR1 and CDR2 are MNHNS and SASEGT. The V gene lost 3 bases and the J gene lost 0 bases, with 8 bases spanning the gap. The CDR3 consists of 14 residues. The CDR3 nucleotides read TGTGCCAGCAGTGAGACACCGTTGAACACTGAAGCTTTCTTT. It yields the protein CASSETPLNTEAFF.

This clone was seen more than once but under ten times. The chain combines TRBV7-9 with TRBJ1-1, with TRBD1 matching over 9 bases. V was clipped by 5 bases and J by 4 bases; unmatched bases: 5. The germline CDR1 and CDR2 sequences are SEHNR and FQNEAQ (reference sequence). CDR3 length: 14 amino acids. This chain's CDR3 is CASSPRQGGTEAFF. The CDR3 DNA is TGTGCCAGCAGCCCCCGACAGGGGGGCACTGAAGCTTTCTTT.

A single count supports this clone. The chain links TRBV6-5 to TRBJ2-7; a possible D gene is TRBD1 (5 bases). Germline CDR1 reads MNHEY; CDR2 reads SVGAGI. This CDR3 has 13 residues. Between the trimmed V and J ends, which lost 8 bases and 0 bases, there was a span of 11 bases. The CDR3 DNA reads as TGTGCCAGCCAGGGTCGAGGCTCCTACGAGCAGTACTTC. Its protein is CASQGRGSYEQYF.

The rearrangement links TRBV6-6 to TRBJ1-3; D gene ambiguous. CDR3 length: 15 amino acids. V lost 1 base, J lost 2 bases, and 9 bases lay in between. The V gene's germline CDR1 is MNHNY and CDR2 SVGAGI (reference sequence). CDR3 sequence (DNA): TGTGCCAGCAGTTACTTGACATCGGCTGGAAACACCATATATTTT. It is translated as CASSYLTSAGNTIYF.